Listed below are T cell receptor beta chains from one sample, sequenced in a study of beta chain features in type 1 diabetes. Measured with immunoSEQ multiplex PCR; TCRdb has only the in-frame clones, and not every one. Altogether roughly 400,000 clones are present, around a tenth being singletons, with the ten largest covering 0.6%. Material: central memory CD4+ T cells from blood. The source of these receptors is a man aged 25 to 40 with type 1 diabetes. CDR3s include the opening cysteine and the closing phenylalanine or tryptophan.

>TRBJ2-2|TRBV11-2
CASSLNAGGDTGELFF
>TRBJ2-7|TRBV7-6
CASSLGTGGPYEQYF
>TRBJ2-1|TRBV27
CASSDNWAEQFF
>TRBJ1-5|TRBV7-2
CASSYGAWAQPQHF
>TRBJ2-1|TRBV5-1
CASSWTLGHNNEQFF
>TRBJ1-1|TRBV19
CASSIPRGMNTEAFF
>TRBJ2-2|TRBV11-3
CASSLGGGRTGELFF
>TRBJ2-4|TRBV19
CASNSPGGGLAKNIQYF
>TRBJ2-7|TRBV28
CASSLSSGHRPYEQYF
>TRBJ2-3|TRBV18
CASSPGTRSTDTQYF
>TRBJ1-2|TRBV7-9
CASSFRTVREEVQGYTF
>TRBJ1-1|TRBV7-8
CASSPPQGAPRSTEAFF
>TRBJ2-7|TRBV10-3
CASSYSWTGRSYEQYF
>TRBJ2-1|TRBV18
CASSLSVDNEQFF
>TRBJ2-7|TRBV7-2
CASSGGQGWSEQYF
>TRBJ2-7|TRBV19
CASSIEQGAYEQYF
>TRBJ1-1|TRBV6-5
CASSYSKVVGTEAFF
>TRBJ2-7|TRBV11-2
CASSVVLHEQYF
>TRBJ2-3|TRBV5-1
CASSLKFADTQYF
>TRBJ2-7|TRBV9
CASSESSGPLIEQYF
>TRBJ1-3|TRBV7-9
CASSSQGNTIYF
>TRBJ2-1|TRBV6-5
CASSASRTSQQFF
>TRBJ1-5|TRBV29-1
CSVGFGGGSNQPQHF
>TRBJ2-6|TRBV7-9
CASPGQGRWGANVLTF
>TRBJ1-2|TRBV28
CASSSTGTPSGYTF
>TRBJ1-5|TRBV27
CASSLSRLGGNQPQHF
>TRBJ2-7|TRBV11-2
CASSSEGLPYF
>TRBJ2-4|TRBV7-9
CASSYDSLGDIQYF
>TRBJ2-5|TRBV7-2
CASSQGGEGETQYF
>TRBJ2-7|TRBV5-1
CASRSGQGKGEQYF
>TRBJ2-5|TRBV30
CAWSGLGGETQYF
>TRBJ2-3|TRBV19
CASSPSRTADTQYF
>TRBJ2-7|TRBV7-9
CASSSEPTVGAYEQYF
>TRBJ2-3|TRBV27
CASRSPAGGFTDTQYF
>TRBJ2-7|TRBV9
CASSVGRTSGLQYF
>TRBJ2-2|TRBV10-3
CAISESTTNTGELFF
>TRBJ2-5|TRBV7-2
CASSEVAGGQETQYF
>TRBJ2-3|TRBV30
CAWSFSTDTQYF